Below are 18 T cell receptor beta chains sequenced from a single sample in a study of T cells in Graves' hyperthyroidism and ophthalmopathy. Amplified regions were TCR beta CDR3 sequences from RNA transcripts. RT-PCR in the first round (using the HTBI primer set) targeted the TCR CDR3. TCRdb fed the multiplex PCR reads into MiXCR, producing one record per CDR3 protein. In the table there are 550,000 to 700,000 distinct CDR3 sequences, about 45% of which are singletons. The sequenced sample consisted of peripheral blood or thyroid tissue (not recorded which). Receptors originate from an adult woman with Graves' disease, either hyperthyroidism or ophthalmopathy (not recorded which).

The rearrangement links TRBV24-1 to TRBJ2-2; D call uncertain. This CDR3 comprises 15 residues. The V and J ends lost 6 bases and 0 bases respectively, with 10 bases between them. Germline lookup yields CDR1 KGHDR and CDR2 SFDVKD. The CDR3 protein is CATSPPPPNTGELFF. The CDR3 DNA reads as TGTGCCACCAGTCCCCCTCCCCCGAACACCGGGGAGCTGTTTTTT.

This clonotype was seen many times. V gene TRBV12-3 or TRBV12-4 combines with J gene TRBJ2-2, with D perhaps matching TRBD2 (6 bases). Trimming took off 7 bases at V and 0 bases at J, with 15 bases between the two ends. The CDR3 totals 16 residues. Written as DNA, the CDR3 is TGTGCCAGCATCCCTAGCGTCAGCTCGAACACCGGGGAGCTGTTTTTT. Protein product: CASIPSVSSNTGELFF.

V gene TRBV6-1 combines with J gene TRBJ1-1; D is undetermined. The CDR3 totals 12 residues. Germline CDR1 MNHNS, CDR2 SASEGT. V lost 6 bases, J lost 6 bases, and 11 bases lay in between. This CDR3 is CASSELESEAFF. The DNA of the CDR3 is TGTGCCAGCAGCGAGTTGGAATCTGAAGCTTTCTTT.

The table lists this clonotype with many counts. The rearrangement joins TRBV25-1 to TRBJ2-7; 9 bases agree with TRBD1. The germline V gene has CDR1 MGHDK and CDR2 SYGVNS. After removal of 4 bases from V and 1 base from J, the junction contained 8 bases not matched to a gene. This CDR3 comprises 16 residues. This CDR3 reads CASSAGTGLFSYEQYF. The CDR3 coding sequence is TGTGCCAGCAGTGCCGGGACAGGGCTTTTTTCCTACGAGCAGTACTTC.

A note on this clonotype: As the CDR3 is not closed by the conserved phenylalanine or tryptophan, this likely results from a read error. Because the CDR3's place on the DNA is in doubt, the DNA is left out and the CDR3 is given as listed by TCRdb. The rearrangement uses TRBV7-2 and TRBJ2-7. Germline values: CDR1 SGHTA, CDR2 FQGNSA. The CDR3 totals 9 residues, both ends included. The CDR3 reads CASSLAKNL.

The V call is TRBV12-3 or TRBV12-4, the J call TRBJ2-5; D is unclear. The CDR3 has 13 residues. Trimming took 5 bases from V and 5 from J, leaving 12 bases between them. In DNA form, the CDR3 reads TGTGCCAGCAGTCCAAAGGGCAGGGAGACCCAGTACTTC. This translates into CASSPKGRETQYF.

This clonotype appeared many times. The chain links TRBV10-3 to TRBJ2-3; tentatively, D is TRBD2 (6 bases). Trimming took 2 bases from V and 0 from J, leaving 6 bases between them. There are 14 residues in the CDR3. From germline, CDR1 is ENHRY and CDR2 SYGVKD. CDR3 sequence: CAISERESTDTQYF. Here the CDR3 DNA reads TGTGCCATCAGTGAGCGGGAGAGCACAGATACGCAGTATTTT.

This clonotype was found many times. The rearrangement joins TRBV20-1 to TRBJ2-7, with unresolved D. Germline CDR1 and CDR2: DFQATT and SNEGSKA (reference sequence). V shed 6 bases and J shed 0 bases, with 15 bases lying between them. The CDR3 sequence is 14 residues long. CDR3 nucleotides: TGCAGTGCCCTCAGGACGGCCTACTCCTACGAGCAGTACTTC. Translation gives CSALRTAYSYEQYF.

This clonotype was observed many times. The rearrangement links TRBV3-1 to TRBJ1-5; unclear D gene. The CDR3 contains 13 residues. The V end was cut by 1 base, the J end by 6 bases, with 7 bases between. CDR1 and CDR2 from the germline V gene are LGHDT and YNNKEL (reference sequence). The DNA for the CDR3 is TGTGCCAGCAGCCAAGGATGGGGTCAGCCCCAGCATTTT. This sequence encodes CASSQGWGQPQHF.

V and J are TRBV29-1 and TRBJ2-2, with 8 positions matching TRBD2. CDR1 SQVTM and CDR2 ANQGSEA come from the germline V gene. Trimming removed 5 bases from V and 4 bases from J; junction bases left unmatched: 3. This CDR3 contains 13 residues. The CDR3, as DNA: TGCAGCGTTAAAAGCGGGAGCACCGGGGAGCTGTTTTTT. Amino acids: CSVKSGSTGELFF.

This clonotype was counted ten times or more. This rearrangement joins TRBV7-2 to TRBJ1-5; D not certain. The CDR3 sequence is 13 residues long. V was shortened by 1 base and J by 6 bases, with 7 bases between the two germline ends. The germline CDR1 and CDR2 sequences are SGHTA and FQGNSA. The CDR3 region has the DNA TGTGCCAGCAGCTTAGGCAGTAGTCAGCCCCAGCATTTT. It translates to CASSLGSSQPQHF.

This clonotype was observed many times. The rearrangement uses TRBV9 and TRBJ1-1, with D perhaps TRBD1 (5 bases). The germline V and J ends were trimmed by 0 bases and 7 bases, with 16 bases remaining between them. The CDR3 is made up of 15 amino acids. Germline loops: CDR1 SGDLS, CDR2 YYNGEE. In DNA form, the CDR3 reads TGTGCCAGCAGCGTAGGTGCCCTCGCGGACATTGAAGCTTTCTTT. Its translation: CASSVGALADIEAFF.

This clonotype was seen only once. The chain employs TRBV2 and TRBJ1-2; maybe TRBD1 (5 bases). This CDR3 spans 16 amino acids. V lost 3 bases, J lost 5 bases, and 19 bases lay in between. CDR1 and CDR2 from the germline V gene are SNHLY and FYNNEI. The CDR3 nucleotides read TGTGCCAGCAGTGAGGCGGTTGCGGGGACCAGTTATGGCTACACCTTC. This codes for CASSEAVAGTSYGYTF.

In this sample, this clonotype turned up once. The gene calls are TRBV19 and TRBJ1-2; D is perhaps TRBD1 (5 bases). Trimming took 4 bases from V and 8 from J, leaving 17 bases between them. In germline, CDR1 is LNHDA, CDR2 SQIVND (reference sequence). The CDR3 has 14 amino acids. The CDR3 protein is CASSKGTKGGGYTF. The CDR3 bases are TGTGCCAGTAGTAAAGGGACCAAAGGAGGCGGCTACACCTTC.

This chain connects TRBV2 to TRBJ1-5, with D possibly being TRBD1 (5 bases). The V and J ends lost 10 bases and 11 bases respectively, with 24 bases between them. The CDR3 extends over 14 amino acids. Germline V gene data show CDR1 as SNHLY and CDR2 as FYNNEI. CDR3 region: CATHGLVVQETQHF. Here the CDR3 DNA reads TGTGCCACCCACGGACTAGTCGTACAGGAGACCCAGCATTTT.

This clonotype was found once. This sequence joins TRBV2 and TRBJ1-6, with no clear D. V shed 2 bases and J shed 9 bases, with 11 bases lying between them. The CDR3 loop spans 14 amino acids. Germline V gives CDR1 SNHLY, CDR2 FYNNEI. CDR3 coding DNA: TGTGCCAGCAGTGAATTGTCGGCCGGTTCACCCCTCCACTTT. Its protein product is CASSELSAGSPLHF.

This chain links TRBV20-1 with TRBJ2-7; D not resolved. Per germline, CDR1 DFQATT and CDR2 SNEGSKA (reference sequence). V lost 2 bases and J lost 6, with 5 bases in between. The CDR3 runs 10 residues. This chain's CDR3 is CSARLGEQYF. Here the CDR3 DNA reads TGCAGTGCTAGACTTGGCGAGCAGTACTTC.

This chain uses TRBV12-3 or TRBV12-4 with TRBJ2-5, with TRBD1 as a possible D gene (5 bases). The CDR3 contains 12 residues. With 2 bases removed from V and 6 bases from J, the gap between germline ends came to 7 bases. Here the CDR3 DNA reads TGTGCCAGCAGTTTAAGGGGTCAGACCCAGTACTTC. Amino acids: CASSLRGQTQYF.